This passage covers 3 T cell receptor beta chains from one sample sequenced in a study of naive and memory T cell subsets. An equimolar mix of two oligonucleotides served as the beta constant-region primer for TRBC1 and TRBC2. MiXCR was run by TCRdb on the UMI-ligation and nested PCR reads, yielding one entry per CDR3 protein. The sample includes some 83,000 distinct CDR3 sequences, over 10% of them seen just once. Sequencing was done on a sample of central memory CD4+ T cells from blood. The origin of the receptors is a human donor in good health.

The J gene is TRBJ2-7, the V gene TRBV28; D ambiguous. Trimming left V 4 bases short and J 0 bases short, with 7 bases between. The germline gives CDR1 MDHEN, CDR2 SYDVKM. This CDR3 comprises 13 residues. DNA for the CDR3: TGTGCCAGCAGTTGGAGTAACTCCTACGAGCAGTACTTC. As protein: CASSWSNSYEQYF.

This chain links TRBV6-2 or TRBV6-3 with TRBJ2-7; TRBD2 matches at 8 bases. This CDR3 spans 16 amino acids. After removal of 5 bases from V and 3 bases from J, the junction contained 12 bases not matched to a gene. CDR1 MNHEY and CDR2 SVGEGT come from the germline V gene. CDR3: CASSPGLGLRGYEQYF. CDR3 nucleotides: TGTGCCAGCAGTCCGGGACTAGGTCTGAGAGGCTACGAGCAGTACTTC.

The genes are TRBV11-2 and TRBJ1-1, with D possibly being TRBD1 (5 bases). Trimming took off 1 base at V and 3 bases at J, with 9 bases between the two ends. Germline V gives CDR1 SGHAT, CDR2 FQNNGV. The CDR3 is 14 residues long. The CDR3 DNA sequence: TGTGCCAGCAGCTTAGCTACAGGCTACACTGAAGCTTTCTTT. This sequence encodes CASSLATGYTEAFF.